The rows below give T cell receptor beta chains drawn from one sample of a study of CD8+ T cells in alopecia areata. Sequencing was performed with immunoSEQ multiplex PCR; in TCRdb, only in-frame clones are kept and a portion is missing. The repertoire holds 150,000 to 200,000 clones, roughly 65% seen once, with over 0.85% in the top ten. The sample here was CD4+ T cells sorted from blood, taken at week 4, from a patient treated with tofacitinib. The receptors derive from a human donor with alopecia areata. CDR3s include the opening cysteine and the closing phenylalanine or tryptophan. D genes are given only for firm matches. Clone sizes are given selectively: once, few, many, or a class where the clone is expanded.

j_call: TRBJ1-4; clone_size: .; v_call: TRBV19; d_call: .; cdr3_nt: TGTGCCAGTAGAAATGGTGACTTGGGGGAAAAACTGTTTTTT; cdr3_aa: CASRNGDLGEKLFF
j_call: TRBJ1-2; clone_size: .; v_call: TRBV2; d_call: .; cdr3_nt: TGTGCCAGCAGTGAAGCCGGGGCCATTGGCTACACCTTC; cdr3_aa: CASSEAGAIGYTF
j_call: TRBJ1-1; clone_size: .; v_call: TRBV29-1; d_call: .; cdr3_nt: TGCAGCGTTGTTGTGGCGGGGACTGAAGCTTTCTTT; cdr3_aa: CSVVVAGTEAFF
j_call: TRBJ1-5; clone_size: .; v_call: TRBV5-8; d_call: .; cdr3_nt: TGTGCCAGCACCCTGGCTCCTCGGTCGGATCAGCCCCAGCATTTT; cdr3_aa: CASTLAPRSDQPQHF
j_call: TRBJ1-2; clone_size: .; v_call: TRBV10-3; d_call: .; cdr3_nt: TGTGCCATCAGTGAGTCGGGGGGGCTCGGCTATGGCTACACCTTC; cdr3_aa: CAISESGGLGYGYTF
j_call: TRBJ2-1; clone_size: .; v_call: TRBV9; d_call: .; cdr3_nt: TGTGCCAGCAGCGTAGAAGGGTTCCTGAACAATGAGCAGTTCTTC; cdr3_aa: CASSVEGFLNNEQFF
j_call: TRBJ2-3; clone_size: .; v_call: TRBV4-3; d_call: .; cdr3_nt: TGCGCCAGCAGCCAAGAAGGGGGAACAGATACGCAGTATTTT; cdr3_aa: CASSQEGGTDTQYF
j_call: TRBJ2-7; clone_size: once; v_call: TRBV11-2; d_call: .; cdr3_nt: TGTGCCAGCAGCTTAGATCGGCAGGCCTACGAGCAGTACTTC; cdr3_aa: CASSLDRQAYEQYF
j_call: TRBJ1-5; clone_size: .; v_call: TRBV30; d_call: .; cdr3_nt: TGTGCCTGGAGTACAGGAGGCAATCAGCCCCAGCATTTT; cdr3_aa: CAWSTGGNQPQHF
j_call: TRBJ2-7; clone_size: .; v_call: TRBV29-1; d_call: .; cdr3_nt: TGCAGCGTTGAGGAATCGCGGGCCTCCTACGAGCAGTACTTC; cdr3_aa: CSVEESRASYEQYF
j_call: TRBJ1-1; clone_size: .; v_call: TRBV29-1; d_call: .; cdr3_nt: TGCAGCGTTGAACAGGGCGGGATGAACACTGAAGCTTTCTTT; cdr3_aa: CSVEQGGMNTEAFF
j_call: TRBJ2-4; clone_size: .; v_call: TRBV27; d_call: TRBD1; cdr3_nt: TGTGCCAGCAGCCAACCGGGACAGGGGAGGTACATTCAGTACTTC; cdr3_aa: CASSQPGQGRYIQYF
j_call: TRBJ2-1; clone_size: once; v_call: TRBV7-2; d_call: TRBD1; cdr3_nt: TGTGCCAGCAGCTTAATGGTGACAGGGTTTGAGCAGTTCTTC; cdr3_aa: CASSLMVTGFEQFF
j_call: TRBJ2-1; clone_size: .; v_call: TRBV9; d_call: .; cdr3_nt: TGTGCCAGCAGCGTAGGGTTCAATGAGCAGTTCTTC; cdr3_aa: CASSVGFNEQFF
j_call: TRBJ2-5; clone_size: once; v_call: TRBV30; d_call: .; cdr3_nt: TGTGCCTGGAGTGGGGGAGGAGAGACCCAGTACTTC; cdr3_aa: CAWSGGGETQYF
j_call: TRBJ1-1; clone_size: .; v_call: TRBV4-1; d_call: TRBD1; cdr3_nt: TGCGCCAGCAGCCAAGATGGGACAGTTAAAGCTTTCTTT; cdr3_aa: CASSQDGTVKAFF
j_call: TRBJ1-3; clone_size: .; v_call: TRBV11-2; d_call: .; cdr3_nt: TGTGCCAGCAGCTTAGGAGGGTTCGGAAACACCATATATTTT; cdr3_aa: CASSLGGFGNTIYF
j_call: TRBJ2-7; clone_size: .; v_call: TRBV5-1; d_call: .; cdr3_nt: TGCGCCAGCAGAGAAGGGAACTACGAGCAGTACTTC; cdr3_aa: CASREGNYEQYF
j_call: TRBJ1-1; clone_size: .; v_call: TRBV29-1; d_call: .; cdr3_nt: TGCAGCGGGGCAAGGGCGGTGAACACTGAAGCTTTCTTT; cdr3_aa: CSGARAVNTEAFF
j_call: TRBJ1-4; clone_size: .; v_call: TRBV7-2; d_call: .; cdr3_nt: TGTGCCAGCAGCCTCAGGGGTGAAAAACTGTTTTTT; cdr3_aa: CASSLRGEKLFF
j_call: TRBJ2-7; clone_size: .; v_call: TRBV29-1; d_call: .; cdr3_nt: TGCGGGGCAGGGAGCTCCTACGAGCAGTACTTC; cdr3_aa: CGAGSSYEQYF
j_call: TRBJ1-5; clone_size: .; v_call: TRBV25-1; d_call: TRBD1; cdr3_nt: TGTGCCAGCAGTGGGCGGGACAGGGTAGAGCCCCAGCATTTT; cdr3_aa: CASSGRDRVEPQHF
j_call: TRBJ2-2; clone_size: .; v_call: TRBV7-2; d_call: TRBD1; cdr3_nt: TGTGCCAGCAGCCTTCGGACAGGGGGCACCGGGGAGCTGTTTTTT; cdr3_aa: CASSLRTGGTGELFF
j_call: TRBJ2-5; clone_size: .; v_call: TRBV6-6; d_call: TRBD2; cdr3_nt: TGTGCCAGCACCCACGGTCGGGGGGGGCTGGAGACCCAGTACTTC; cdr3_aa: CASTHGRGGLETQYF
j_call: TRBJ2-6; clone_size: .; v_call: TRBV5-1; d_call: .; cdr3_nt: TGCGCCAGCAGCGCAGGGTCTGGGGCCAACGTCCTGACTTTC; cdr3_aa: CASSAGSGANVLTF
j_call: TRBJ1-2; clone_size: many; v_call: TRBV27; d_call: .; cdr3_nt: TGTGCCAGCAGTAACGAAGGGGGTGGCTACACCTTC; cdr3_aa: CASSNEGGGYTF
j_call: TRBJ1-6; clone_size: few; v_call: TRBV7-2; d_call: .; cdr3_nt: TGTGCCAGCAGCTTAGGGGCGGTTAGTAATTCACCCCTCCACTTT; cdr3_aa: CASSLGAVSNSPLHF
j_call: TRBJ2-5; clone_size: few; v_call: TRBV29-1; d_call: .; cdr3_nt: TGCAGCGGTGATCAGAAAGAGACCCAGTACTTC; cdr3_aa: CSGDQKETQYF
j_call: TRBJ1-5; clone_size: .; v_call: TRBV4-1; d_call: TRBD1; cdr3_nt: TGCGCCAGCAGCCCCCAGGGACAGGGGAATCAGCCCCAGCATTTT; cdr3_aa: CASSPQGQGNQPQHF
j_call: TRBJ2-5; clone_size: .; v_call: TRBV29-1; d_call: TRBD1; cdr3_nt: TGCAGCGTCTTGGGACAGGGCGAGACCCAGTACTTC; cdr3_aa: CSVLGQGETQYF
j_call: TRBJ2-5; clone_size: once; v_call: TRBV30; d_call: TRBD2; cdr3_nt: TGTGCCGGAGGACGTGGGCCCGGCGGGGGGGCGGAGACCCAGTACTTC; cdr3_aa: CAGGRGPGGGAETQYF
j_call: TRBJ1-2; clone_size: few; v_call: TRBV4-3; d_call: .; cdr3_nt: TGCGCCAGCAGCCAAGCAGCTAACTATGGCTACACCTTC; cdr3_aa: CASSQAANYGYTF
j_call: TRBJ1-1; clone_size: .; v_call: TRBV6-5; d_call: .; cdr3_nt: TGTGCCAGCAGTTACTCGAGAGGGGACACTGAAGCTTTCTTT; cdr3_aa: CASSYSRGDTEAFF
j_call: TRBJ2-2; clone_size: .; v_call: TRBV30; d_call: .; cdr3_nt: TGTGCCTGGAGTTCTACCGGGGAGCTGTTTTTT; cdr3_aa: CAWSSTGELFF
j_call: TRBJ2-5; clone_size: .; v_call: TRBV5-1; d_call: .; cdr3_nt: TGCGCCAGCAGGGTCAGCCAAGAGACCCAGTACTTC; cdr3_aa: CASRVSQETQYF
j_call: TRBJ2-1; clone_size: .; v_call: TRBV25-1; d_call: .; cdr3_nt: TGTGCCAGCAGAGAGTACAATGAGCAGTTCTTC; cdr3_aa: CASREYNEQFF
j_call: TRBJ2-3; clone_size: .; v_call: TRBV7-2; d_call: .; cdr3_nt: TGTGCCAGCAGCCCGTACACAGATACGCAGTATTTT; cdr3_aa: CASSPYTDTQYF
j_call: TRBJ2-2; clone_size: .; v_call: TRBV5-1; d_call: TRBD2; cdr3_nt: TGCGCCAGCAGCACCTTAGCGGGGATGAACACCGGGGAGCTGTTTTTT; cdr3_aa: CASSTLAGMNTGELFF
j_call: TRBJ2-1; clone_size: .; v_call: TRBV29-1; d_call: .; cdr3_nt: TGCAGCGCGGTCTGGAATGAGCAGTTCTTC; cdr3_aa: CSAVWNEQFF
j_call: TRBJ2-2; clone_size: .; v_call: TRBV5-1; d_call: .; cdr3_nt: TGCGCCAGCAGCGCCCTCAGGACTGCTGCCACCGGGGAGCTGTTTTTT; cdr3_aa: CASSALRTAATGELFF
j_call: TRBJ1-6; clone_size: few; v_call: TRBV5-4; d_call: .; cdr3_nt: TGTGCCAGCAACTTGGGGGAGTCCAAAACACCCCTCCACTTT; cdr3_aa: CASNLGESKTPLHF
j_call: TRBJ2-7; clone_size: .; v_call: TRBV18; d_call: TRBD1; cdr3_nt: TGTGCCAGCTCACCTGGCGACAGGGGGCCGTACGAGCAGTACTTC; cdr3_aa: CASSPGDRGPYEQYF
j_call: TRBJ2-7; clone_size: .; v_call: TRBV29-1; d_call: TRBD1; cdr3_nt: TGCAGCGTTGGGGGACAGCCTTACGAGCAGTACTTC; cdr3_aa: CSVGGQPYEQYF
j_call: TRBJ1-2; clone_size: few; v_call: TRBV7-2; d_call: .; cdr3_nt: TGTGCCAGCAGCCCGGCCAGGCGATATGGCTACACCTTC; cdr3_aa: CASSPARRYGYTF
j_call: TRBJ1-5; clone_size: .; v_call: TRBV4-1; d_call: .; cdr3_nt: TGCGCCAGCAGCCAAGATAGGACTTACAATCAGCCCCAGCATTTT; cdr3_aa: CASSQDRTYNQPQHF
j_call: TRBJ2-5; clone_size: .; v_call: TRBV9; d_call: .; cdr3_nt: TGTGCCAGCAGCGTCACAGGGACCGGGACCCAGTACTTC; cdr3_aa: CASSVTGTGTQYF
j_call: TRBJ2-1; clone_size: .; v_call: TRBV7-9; d_call: TRBD1; cdr3_nt: TGTGCCAGCAGCTCCGGGACAGGGGAAATGTTCTTC; cdr3_aa: CASSSGTGEMFF
j_call: TRBJ2-7; clone_size: .; v_call: TRBV2; d_call: .; cdr3_nt: TGTGCCAGCAGCGCGGACGCCGTCGAAACCTACGAGCAGTACTTC; cdr3_aa: CASSADAVETYEQYF
j_call: TRBJ2-5; clone_size: few; v_call: TRBV9; d_call: .; cdr3_nt: TGTGCCAGCAGCGAAGCGACACTCCAAGAGACCCAGTACTTC; cdr3_aa: CASSEATLQETQYF
j_call: TRBJ2-6; clone_size: .; v_call: TRBV5-4; d_call: .; cdr3_nt: TGTGCCAGCAGCTTGGGAAGGACAGGGGCCAACGTCCTGACTTTC; cdr3_aa: CASSLGRTGANVLTF
j_call: TRBJ2-3; clone_size: .; v_call: TRBV7-3; d_call: .; cdr3_nt: TGTGCCAGCAGCTTAAGGCGGGTTTCTAGCACAGATACGCAGTATTTT; cdr3_aa: CASSLRRVSSTDTQYF
j_call: TRBJ2-2; clone_size: .; v_call: TRBV5-1; d_call: .; cdr3_nt: TGCGCCAGCAGCCCCGGACAGACTCAGAACACCGGGGAGCTGTTTTTT; cdr3_aa: CASSPGQTQNTGELFF
j_call: TRBJ1-6; clone_size: few; v_call: TRBV7-9; d_call: .; cdr3_nt: TGTGCCAGCAGCTTACTGGACGCCCGGACACCCCTCCACTTT; cdr3_aa: CASSLLDARTPLHF
j_call: TRBJ1-5; clone_size: .; v_call: TRBV2; d_call: .; cdr3_nt: TGTGCCAGCAGTGATGGACAGTCGTATAGCAATCAGCCCCAGCATTTT; cdr3_aa: CASSDGQSYSNQPQHF
j_call: TRBJ2-1; clone_size: .; v_call: TRBV2; d_call: TRBD2; cdr3_nt: TGTGCCAGCAGTGAAAGGGCTAGCGGGGACTATAGAAATGAGCAGTTCTTC; cdr3_aa: CASSERASGDYRNEQFF